This T cell receptor (beta chain) was identified in a study of blood T cell repertoires in COVID-19. Study at large: PBMCs, B-cell-depleted T cells, or T cells were the source of the cDNA or gDNA that made up the material.

In the original analysis: Nucleated cell number was recorded as an estimate derived from reference gene primer amplification. Sequencing was performed with immunoSEQ multiplex PCR; in TCRdb, only in-frame clones are kept and a portion is missing. That table is the source of V, J and clone size, and D and trimming were worked out from the DNA. This sample has roughly 180,000 clones, with approximately 82% found just once. Cohort 3 donors were reported recovered after two negative PCRs, clearance, or symptom resolution. Trimming at V came to 0 bases and at J to 7 bases, leaving 9 bases not matched to a gene. Germline lookup yields CDR1 GTSNPN and CDR2 SVGIG (reference sequence). The CDR3 has 15 amino acids. About this clone: Other DNA sequences from this sample encode an identical CDR3 as well.

Sequenced material: PBMCs or T cells enriched from blood (not recorded which). This receptor was obtained from a man between 60 and 75 years old who had recovered from COVID-19. The chain recombines TRBV30 with TRBJ1-2, with 9 bases lining up with TRBD1. In DNA form, the CDR3 reads TGTGCCTGGAGTGTTCTTAGGACAGGGGCAAGTGGCTACACCTTC. Translating gives CAWSVLRTGASGYTF.